Described below is a single T cell receptor beta chain sequence and its context. Antigen specificity is unknown. The sample is drawn from a study of post-analysis software for immune sequencing data. Whole-study results and caveats: Five or six TRBV segments, TRBV5-6, TRBV5-1 and TRBV20-1 among them, were found more frequent in patients than controls.

The CDR3 is made up of 12 amino acids. Germline assignment: CDR1 SGHAT and CDR2 FQNNGV. Deletions cut 7 bases from V and 4 bases from J, with 10 bases between. Prepared libraries of TCR beta cDNA carried unique molecular identifiers. A few hundred thousand cDNA molecules were obtained from around 0.96 to 9.9 million T cells. From the PCR reads, TCRdb called clonotypes with MiXCR, one entry per CDR3 protein. The sample lists more than 450,000 distinct CDR3 sequences; less than 40% were seen once. The rearrangement links TRBV11-2 to TRBJ1-2; perhaps TRBD1 as D (5 bases). The source material was blood. This sequence was found in a girl aged 2-17 years with multiple sclerosis. CDR3 nucleotide sequence: TGTGCCAGCAATGGGGCAGGCTATGGCTACACCTTC. Its protein product is CASNGAGYGYTF.